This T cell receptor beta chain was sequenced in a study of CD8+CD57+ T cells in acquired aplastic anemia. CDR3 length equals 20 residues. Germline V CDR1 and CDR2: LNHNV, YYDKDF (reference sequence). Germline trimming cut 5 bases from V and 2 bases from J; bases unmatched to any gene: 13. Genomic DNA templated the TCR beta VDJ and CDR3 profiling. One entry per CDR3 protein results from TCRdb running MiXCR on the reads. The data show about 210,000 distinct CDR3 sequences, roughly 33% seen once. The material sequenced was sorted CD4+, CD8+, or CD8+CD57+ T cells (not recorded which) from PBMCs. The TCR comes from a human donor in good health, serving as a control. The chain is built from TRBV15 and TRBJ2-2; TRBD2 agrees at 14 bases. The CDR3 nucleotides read TGTGCCACCAGCCTTCCTCCGGGACTAGCGGGAGCTGGAAACACCGGGGAGCTGTTTTTT. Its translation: CATSLPPGLAGAGNTGELFF.